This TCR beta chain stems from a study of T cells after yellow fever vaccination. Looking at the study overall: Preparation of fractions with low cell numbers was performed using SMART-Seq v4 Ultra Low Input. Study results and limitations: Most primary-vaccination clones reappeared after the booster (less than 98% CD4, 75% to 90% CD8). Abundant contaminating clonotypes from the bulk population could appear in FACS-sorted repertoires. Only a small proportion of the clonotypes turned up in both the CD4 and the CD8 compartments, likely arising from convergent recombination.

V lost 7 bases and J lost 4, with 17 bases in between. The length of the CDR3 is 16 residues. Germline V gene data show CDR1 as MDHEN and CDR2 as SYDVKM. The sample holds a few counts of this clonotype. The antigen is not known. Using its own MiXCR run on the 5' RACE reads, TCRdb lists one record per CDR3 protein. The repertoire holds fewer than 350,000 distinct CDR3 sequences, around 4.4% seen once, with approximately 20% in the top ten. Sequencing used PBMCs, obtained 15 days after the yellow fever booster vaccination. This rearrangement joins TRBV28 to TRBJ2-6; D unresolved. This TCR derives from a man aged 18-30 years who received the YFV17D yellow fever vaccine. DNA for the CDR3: TGTGCCAGCACCCCTGGGCGGTGGAACGGGGCCAACGTCCTGACTTTC. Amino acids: CASTPGRWNGANVLTF.